These 13 T cell receptor beta chains came from one sample sequenced in a study of cytomegalovirus exposure and HLA in healthy donors. Use of 60 Vbeta and 13 Jbeta primers characterized the PCR. Assay used: immunoSEQ multiplex PCR; TCRdb lists only in-frame clones, some missing. The repertoire holds 90,000 to 120,000 clones, with approximately 80% as singletons. The specimen was PBMCs. The receptors stem from a female donor in good health and CMV-seropositive.

V gene TRBV29-1 combines with J gene TRBJ2-2; perhaps TRBD2 as D (5 bases). V was trimmed by 6 bases and J by 4 bases, leaving 9 bases between them. Looked up from germline, CDR1 is SQVTM and CDR2 is ANQGSEA. The CDR3 sequence is 12 residues long. CDR3 in amino acids: CSVVRGTGELFF. DNA of the CDR3: TGCAGCGTAGTTCGGGGCACCGGGGAGCTGTTTTTT.

V is TRBV29-1 and J is TRBJ2-3, with TRBD2 as a possible D gene (6 bases). The length of the CDR3 is 12 residues. From germline, CDR1 is SQVTM and CDR2 ANQGSEA. Trimming took 7 bases from V and 6 from J, leaving 14 bases between them. The DNA for the CDR3 is TGCAGCGGAGTAGCGGCCCACGATACGCAGTATTTT. The encoded protein is CSGVAAHDTQYF.

V and J are TRBV5-1 and TRBJ2-2; 11 bases are a match to TRBD2. With 4 bases clipped from V and 5 bases from J, the junction kept 13 bases outside the gene matches. The germline V gene encodes CDR1 SGHRS and CDR2 YFSETQ. CDR3 size: 18 residues. CDR3 nucleotide sequence: TGCGCCAGCAGCCGTGGGACTAGCGGCCCCTCGTGGACCGGGGAGCTGTTTTTT. This codes for CASSRGTSGPSWTGELFF.

This chain connects TRBV5-4 to TRBJ2-7; a possible D gene is TRBD2 (5 bases). CDR1 is SGHNT, CDR2 YYREEE, per germline (reference sequence). Trimming took off 0 bases at V and 0 bases at J, with 10 bases between the two ends. This CDR3 spans 15 amino acids. CDR3 DNA sequence: TGTGCCAGCAGCTTGGGGGCGAGCGGCTCCTACGAGCAGTACTTC. Its translation: CASSLGASGSYEQYF.

The J gene is TRBJ2-1, the V gene TRBV11-3; 7 nucleotides agree with TRBD2. This CDR3 is built from 14 residues. The V and J ends lost 3 bases and 2 bases, in that order; junction bases with no gene match: 1. CDR1 is SGHNT, CDR2 YENEEA, per germline. In DNA, the CDR3 is TGTGCCAGCAGCTTGCGGGGGACCTACAATGAGCAGTTCTTC. It is translated as CASSLRGTYNEQFF.

This clone has only a few counts. This chain connects TRBV5-1 to TRBJ1-1; tentatively, D is TRBD1 (5 bases). The CDR3 covers 14 residues. Trimming took 0 bases from V and 7 from J, leaving 13 bases between them. Per the germline V gene, CDR1 is SGHRS and CDR2 is YFSETQ. This chain's CDR3 is CASSLDGRANEAFF. The DNA for the CDR3 is TGCGCCAGCAGCTTGGATGGCAGGGCAAATGAAGCTTTCTTT.

V usage is TRBV6-1 and J usage is TRBJ2-1, with D possibly being TRBD1 (6 bases). CDR1 and CDR2 (germline): MNHNS, SASEGT. The CDR3 runs to 13 residues. Between the trimmed V and J ends, which lost 6 bases and 6 bases, there was a span of 12 bases. CDR3 amino acids: CASSFRDINEQFF. CDR3 nucleotide sequence: TGTGCCAGCAGCTTTCGGGACATCAATGAGCAGTTCTTC.

V and J are TRBV7-9 and TRBJ2-5; D gene unclear. Looked up from germline, CDR1 is SEHNR and CDR2 is FQNEAQ (reference sequence). V shed 1 base and J shed 1 base, with 7 bases lying between them. This CDR3 spans 14 amino acids. Written as DNA, the CDR3 is TGTGCCAGCAGCTTAGGGCAGGTCCAAGAGACCCAGTACTTC. It specifies CASSLGQVQETQYF.

This clone was detected only once. The chain is built from TRBV5-1 and TRBJ1-2; 10 nucleotides agree with TRBD1. CDR1 and CDR2 (germline): SGHRS, YFSETQ. The ends lost 4 bases at V and 4 bases at J; junction bases unmatched: 10. The CDR3 is made up of 16 amino acids. CDR3 nucleotide sequence: TGCGCCAGCAGCAAGCACCGGGACAGGGGTGGCTATGGCTACACCTTC. Translation gives CASSKHRDRGGYGYTF. The full variable domain, rest sourced from reference TRBV5-1 and TRBJ1-2, is KAGVTQTPRYLIKTRGQQVTLSCSPISGHRSVSWYQQTPGQGLQFLFEYFSETQRNKGNFPGRFSGRQFSNSRSEMNVSTLELGDSALYLCASSKHRDRGGYGYTFGSGTRLTVV.

The CDR3: CASSEWQGLEGYTF. DNA of the CDR3: TGTGCCAGCAGTGAATGGCAGGGCTTGGAAGGCTACACCTTC. The rearrangement joins TRBV25-1 to TRBJ1-2; perhaps TRBD1 as D (5 bases). The CDR3 is 14 residues long. Germline V CDR1 and CDR2: MGHDK, SYGVNS. Trimming shortened V by 1 base and J by 8 bases, and 14 bases separated the two germline ends.

The chain carries TRBV5-5 and TRBJ2-5; TRBD1 aligns across 8 bases. V lost 4 bases and J lost 6; bases outside the gene matches: 11. CDR1 is SGHKS, CDR2 YYEKEE, per germline (reference sequence). The length of the CDR3 is 15 residues. The CDR3 sequence is CASSVMTGAAQTQYF. DNA of the CDR3: TGTGCCAGCAGCGTAATGACAGGGGCCGCACAGACCCAGTACTTC.

The CDR3 region has the DNA TGTGCCAGCAGTTTCGGGGGGACTGGAAACACCATATATTTT. It encodes CASSFGGTGNTIYF. This chain joins TRBV27 and TRBJ1-3; D possibly corresponds to TRBD1 (5 bases). V lost 3 bases and J lost 2, with 8 bases in between. The CDR3 has 14 amino acids. Germline values: CDR1 MNHEY, CDR2 SMNVEV (reference sequence).

This chain links TRBV5-6 with TRBJ1-6, with 7 bases lining up with TRBD1. The CDR3 sequence is 15 residues long. Trimming at V came to 3 bases and at J to 0 bases, leaving 0 bases not matched to a gene. Germline loops: CDR1 SGHDT, CDR2 YYEEEE. The CDR3 DNA reads as TGTGCCAGCAGCTACAGGGGCTCCTATAATTCACCCCTCCACTTT. This encodes CASSYRGSYNSPLHF.